This record covers a single TCR beta chain. This sample is drawn from a study of T cell changes during pregnancy in multiple sclerosis. Losses at the gene ends were 8 bases for V and 8 bases for J; bases not matched to a gene: 13. The CDR3 spans 15 residues. Germline-derived CDR1 and CDR2 are MNHNS and SASEGT. Data came from immunoSEQ multiplex PCR; TCRdb stores just in-frame clones and leaves some out. The table has fewer than 30,000 clones, over 85% seen once. The input for sequencing was CD8+ T cells from peripheral blood mononuclear cells, taken in the third trimester of pregnancy. This receptor was taken from a female donor in good health, enrolled as a control in a pregnancy study. The rearrangement links TRBV6-1 to TRBJ2-1; 9 nucleotides agree with TRBD2. The DNA of the CDR3 is TGTGCCAGCGACCCAGAGGGGACTAGCCCGGATGAGCAGTTCTTC. Translation: CASDPEGTSPDEQFF.